Sequencing of this T cell receptor beta chain was carried out in a study of T cells after yellow fever vaccination. Whole-study results and caveats: A faster peak, day 5 versus 15, was reached by the weaker secondary response.

The CDR3 is 15 amino acids. Germline V lookup: CDR1 SQVTM, CDR2 ANQGSEA. V was clipped by 1 base and J by 1 base; unmatched bases: 4. Comment on this clonotype: The antigen remains unidentified.

Generation of TCR cDNA used 5'RACE template switching (which added a universal primer site and UMIs). TCRdb passed the 5' RACE reads through MiXCR, listing each CDR3 protein once. The table includes approximately 170,000 distinct CDR3 sequences, approximately 11% detected once. The chain couples TRBV29-1 to TRBJ2-1, with 7 bases matching TRBD2. The specimen was CD8+ T cells sorted from PBMCs, collected 15 days after the yellow fever booster vaccination. The TCR was taken from a man between 18 and 35 years old who received the YFV17D yellow fever vaccine. The CDR3 DNA reads TGCAGCGTTGAAGCTCGCGGGGGTTCCTACAATGAGCAGTTCTTC. As protein: CSVEARGGSYNEQFF.